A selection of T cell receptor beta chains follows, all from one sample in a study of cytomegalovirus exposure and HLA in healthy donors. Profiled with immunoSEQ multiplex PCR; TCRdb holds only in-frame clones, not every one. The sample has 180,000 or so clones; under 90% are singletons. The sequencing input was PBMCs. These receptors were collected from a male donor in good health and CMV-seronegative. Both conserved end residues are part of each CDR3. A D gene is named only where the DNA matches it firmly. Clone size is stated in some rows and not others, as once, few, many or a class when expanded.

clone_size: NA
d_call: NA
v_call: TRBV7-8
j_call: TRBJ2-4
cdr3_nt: TGTGCCAGCAGCCCGACAGACAGACACAACATTCAGTACTTC
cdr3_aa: CASSPTDRHNIQYF

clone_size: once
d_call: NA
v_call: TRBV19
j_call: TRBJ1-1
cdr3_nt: TGTGCCAGTAGTACCCTTCGGACACCGAACACTGAAGCTTTCTTT
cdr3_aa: CASSTLRTPNTEAFF

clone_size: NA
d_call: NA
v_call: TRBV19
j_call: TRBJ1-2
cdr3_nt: TGTGCCAGTAGAAATGGAGACTATGGCTACACCTTC
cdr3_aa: CASRNGDYGYTF

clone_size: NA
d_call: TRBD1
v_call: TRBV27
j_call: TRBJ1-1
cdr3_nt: TGTGCCAGCAGTCCAGGGACAGGTTTCGTCGTGAACACTGAAGCTTTCTTT
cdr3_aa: CASSPGTGFVVNTEAFF

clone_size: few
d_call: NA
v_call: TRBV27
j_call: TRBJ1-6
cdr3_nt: TGTGCCAGCAGTCCAACGGCGGATAATTCACCCCTCCACTTT
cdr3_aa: CASSPTADNSPLHF

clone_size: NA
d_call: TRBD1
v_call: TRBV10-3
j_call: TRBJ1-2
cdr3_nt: TGTGCCACCGGACAGGGAAGCAACTATGGCTACACCTTC
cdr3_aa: CATGQGSNYGYTF

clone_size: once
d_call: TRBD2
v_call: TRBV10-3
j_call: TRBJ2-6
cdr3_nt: TGTGCCATCAACGTAGCGGGAGAAGGGGCCTCTGGGGCCAACGTCCTGACTTTC
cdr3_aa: CAINVAGEGASGANVLTF

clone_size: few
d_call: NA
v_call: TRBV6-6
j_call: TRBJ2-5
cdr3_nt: TGTGCCAGCAGTCGCCCGGACGGCGGGATGGGGACCCAGTACTTC
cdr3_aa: CASSRPDGGMGTQYF

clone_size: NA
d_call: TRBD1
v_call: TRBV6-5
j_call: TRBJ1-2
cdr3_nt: TGTGCCAGCAGTTACTCTAGGACAGGGGACTATGGCTACACCTTC
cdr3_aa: CASSYSRTGDYGYTF

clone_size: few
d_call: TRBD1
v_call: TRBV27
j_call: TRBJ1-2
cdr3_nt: TGTGCCAGCAGTAGGCTCGGACAGGGGGACCTTAACTATGGCTACACCTTC
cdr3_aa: CASSRLGQGDLNYGYTF

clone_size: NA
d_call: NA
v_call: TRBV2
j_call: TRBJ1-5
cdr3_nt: TGTGCCAGCAGCGAACAGCCTCCCCGGGGGATTCAGCCCCAGCATTTT
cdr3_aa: CASSEQPPRGIQPQHF

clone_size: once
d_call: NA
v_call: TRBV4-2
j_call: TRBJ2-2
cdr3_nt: TGTGCCAGCAGCCAACCAGGTGTTGGGGAGCTGTTTTTT
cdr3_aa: CASSQPGVGELFF

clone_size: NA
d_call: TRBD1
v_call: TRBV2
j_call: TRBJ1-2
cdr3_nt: TGTGCCAGCAGTGAAGGGGCAGGGGGATATTATGGCTACACCTTC
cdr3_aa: CASSEGAGGYYGYTF

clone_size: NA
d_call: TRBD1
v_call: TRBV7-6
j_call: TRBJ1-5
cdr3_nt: TGTGCCAGCAGCTTCAGACAGGGAACCGACCAGCCCCAGCATTTT
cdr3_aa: CASSFRQGTDQPQHF

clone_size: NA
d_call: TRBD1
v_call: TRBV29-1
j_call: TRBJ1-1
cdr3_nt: TGCAGCGTTAGGGAGACAGGGGGAGTCATGAACACTGAAGCTTTCTTT
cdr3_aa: CSVRETGGVMNTEAFF

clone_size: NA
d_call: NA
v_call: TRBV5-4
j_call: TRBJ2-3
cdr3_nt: TGTGCCAGCAGCTTGGTGGGACAACACACAGATACGCAGTATTTT
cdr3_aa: CASSLVGQHTDTQYF

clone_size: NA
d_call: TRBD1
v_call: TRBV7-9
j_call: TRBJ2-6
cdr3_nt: TGTGCCAGCAGCTTAACAGGGGTGGGATCTGGGGCCAACGTCCTGACTTTC
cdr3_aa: CASSLTGVGSGANVLTF

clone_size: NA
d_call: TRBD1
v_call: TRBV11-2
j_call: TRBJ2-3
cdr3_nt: TGTGCCAGCAGCCCACGGGTGGGGGTTGGACAGGCGGGCACAGATACGCAGTATTTT
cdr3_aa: CASSPRVGVGQAGTDTQYF

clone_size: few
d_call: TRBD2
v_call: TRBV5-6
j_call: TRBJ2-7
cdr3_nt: TGTGCCAGCAGCGGGGTGGGACTAGCGGGGGGGCCCCTATACGAGCAGTACTTC
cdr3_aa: CASSGVGLAGGPLYEQYF

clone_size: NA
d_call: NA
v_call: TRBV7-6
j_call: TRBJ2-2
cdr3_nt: TGTGCCAGCAGCTTAGGGCCCCCAGGGTTCCCCGGGGAGCTGTTTTTT
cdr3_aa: CASSLGPPGFPGELFF

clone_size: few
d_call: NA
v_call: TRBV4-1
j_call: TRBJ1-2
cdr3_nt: TGCGCCAGCAGCCTGATATGGGGGGAACCCAACTATGGCTACACCTTC
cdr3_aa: CASSLIWGEPNYGYTF

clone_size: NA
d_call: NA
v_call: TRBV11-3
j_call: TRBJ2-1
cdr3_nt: TGTGCCAGCAGCTTATTAGGAGGCTCCGGTGAGCAGTTCTTC
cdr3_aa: CASSLLGGSGEQFF

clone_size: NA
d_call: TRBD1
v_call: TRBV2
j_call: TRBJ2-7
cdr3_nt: TGTGCCAGCAGTGGTAGGGGGCGTTACGAGCAGTACTTC
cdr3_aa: CASSGRGRYEQYF

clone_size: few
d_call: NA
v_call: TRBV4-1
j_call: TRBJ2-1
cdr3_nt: TGCGCCAGCAGCCAAGCACTAGGGGGAAACAATGAGCAGTTCTTC
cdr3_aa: CASSQALGGNNEQFF

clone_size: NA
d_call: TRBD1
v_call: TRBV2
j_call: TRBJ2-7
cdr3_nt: TGTGCCAGCAGTGGAAGGACAGGAGCTTCCTACGAGCAGTACTTC
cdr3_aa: CASSGRTGASYEQYF

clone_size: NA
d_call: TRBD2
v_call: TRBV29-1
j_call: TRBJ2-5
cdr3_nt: TGCAGCGCCTGCCTAGCGGGAGACTGCGAGACCCAGTACTTC
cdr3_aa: CSACLAGDCETQYF

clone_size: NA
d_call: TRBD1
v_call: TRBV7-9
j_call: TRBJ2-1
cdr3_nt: TGTGCCAGCCCGGGACAGGGGGTAGGTGAGCAGTTCTTC
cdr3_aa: CASPGQGVGEQFF

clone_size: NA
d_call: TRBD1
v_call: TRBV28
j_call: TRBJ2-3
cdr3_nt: TGTGCCAGCAGCAAGGGACAGGGGGCAAGGAGCACAGATACGCAGTATTTT
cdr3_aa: CASSKGQGARSTDTQYF

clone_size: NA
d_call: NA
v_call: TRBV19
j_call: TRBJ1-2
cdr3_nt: TGTGCCACCACAAAAGGGGTGAACTATGGCTACACCTTC
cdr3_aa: CATTKGVNYGYTF

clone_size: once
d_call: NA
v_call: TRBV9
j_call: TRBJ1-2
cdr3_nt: TGTGCCAGCAGCGTAGAGGCAGGGGCAGGGAGCTACACCTTC
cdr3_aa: CASSVEAGAGSYTF

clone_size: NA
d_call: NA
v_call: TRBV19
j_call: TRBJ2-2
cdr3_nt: TGTGCCAGTATCAATCTGGGGAGCGGCGGGGAGCTGTTTTTT
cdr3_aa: CASINLGSGGELFF

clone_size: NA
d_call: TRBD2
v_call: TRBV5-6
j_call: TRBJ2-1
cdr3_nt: TGTGCCAGCAGGCGCAGCGCGGGACTAGCGGGAGTGGCTGAGCAGTTCTTC
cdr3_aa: CASRRSAGLAGVAEQFF

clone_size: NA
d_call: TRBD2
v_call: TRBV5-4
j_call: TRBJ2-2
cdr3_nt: TGTGCCAGCAGCTTTGACCCCGGGACTAGCGGGTTGAACACCGGGGAGCTGTTTTTT
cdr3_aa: CASSFDPGTSGLNTGELFF

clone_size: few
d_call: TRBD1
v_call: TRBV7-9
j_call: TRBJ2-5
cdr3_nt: TGTGCCAGCAGCTTTAGACCTTCTGGGACAGGGAGGGAGACCCAGTACTTC
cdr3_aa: CASSFRPSGTGRETQYF

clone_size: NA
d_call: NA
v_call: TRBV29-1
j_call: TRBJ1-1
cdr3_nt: TGCAGCGCAGGGTGGAACACTGAAGCTTTCTTT
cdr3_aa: CSAGWNTEAFF

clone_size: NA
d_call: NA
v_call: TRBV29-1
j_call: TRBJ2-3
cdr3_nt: TGCAGCGGCACGGTAGGGGGGGCAGGGGCAGATACGCAGTATTTT
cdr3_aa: CSGTVGGAGADTQYF

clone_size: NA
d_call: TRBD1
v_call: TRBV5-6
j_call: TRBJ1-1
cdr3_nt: TGTGCCAGCAGCACTCCGGGACAGATAGTGACTGGTGGTGAAGCTTTCTTT
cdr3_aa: CASSTPGQIVTGGEAFF

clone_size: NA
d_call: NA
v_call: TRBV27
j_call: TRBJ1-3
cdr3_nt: TGTGCCAGCGCAGGGCCCTCTGGAAACACCATATATTTT
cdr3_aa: CASAGPSGNTIYF

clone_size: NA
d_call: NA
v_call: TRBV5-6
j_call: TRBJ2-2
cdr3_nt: TGTGCCAGCAGCTCAGTGGGCGGGGGCCCGAACACCGGGGAGCTGTTTTTT
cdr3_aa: CASSSVGGGPNTGELFF

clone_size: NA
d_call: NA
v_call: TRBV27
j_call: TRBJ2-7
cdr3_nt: TGTGCCAGCAGACGACAACCTGGTTTCTCCTACGAGCAGTACTTC
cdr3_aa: CASRRQPGFSYEQYF

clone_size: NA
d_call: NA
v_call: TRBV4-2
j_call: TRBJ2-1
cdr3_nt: TGTGCCAGCAGCCAAGATCCACTAGGGAGCTACAATGAGCAGTTCTTC
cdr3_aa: CASSQDPLGSYNEQFF

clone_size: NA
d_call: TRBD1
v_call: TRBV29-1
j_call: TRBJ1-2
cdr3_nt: TGCAGCGACCGCACAGGGGCCTATGGCTACACCTTC
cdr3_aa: CSDRTGAYGYTF

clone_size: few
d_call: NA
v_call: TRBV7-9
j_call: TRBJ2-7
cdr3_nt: TGTTCCAGCAGCCCACCTCGGAGCGCCTACGAGCAGTACTTC
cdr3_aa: CSSSPPRSAYEQYF

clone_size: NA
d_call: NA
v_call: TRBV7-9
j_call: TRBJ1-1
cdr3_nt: TGTGCCAGCAGAGGAAGGTACAGGAACACTGAAGCTTTCTTT
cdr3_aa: CASRGRYRNTEAFF

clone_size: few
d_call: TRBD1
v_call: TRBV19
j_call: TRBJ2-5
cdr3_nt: TGTGCCAGTAGTATAGTCACACCCAGACAGGGGCTGTTTGGGATGAAGACCCAGTACTTC
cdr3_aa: CASSIVTPRQGLFGMKTQYF

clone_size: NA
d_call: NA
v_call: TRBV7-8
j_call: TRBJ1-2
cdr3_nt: TGTGCCAGCAGCGCTCGGGTTAACTATGGCTACACCTTC
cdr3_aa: CASSARVNYGYTF

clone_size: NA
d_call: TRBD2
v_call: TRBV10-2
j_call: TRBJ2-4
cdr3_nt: TGCGCCAGCAGTTCGACTAGCGGGGGGGCCGGGGACATTCAGTACTTC
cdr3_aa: CASSSTSGGAGDIQYF

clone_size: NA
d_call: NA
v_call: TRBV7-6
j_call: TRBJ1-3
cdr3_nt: TGTGCCAGCAGGGGCTTTGGAAACACCATATATTTT
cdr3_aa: CASRGFGNTIYF